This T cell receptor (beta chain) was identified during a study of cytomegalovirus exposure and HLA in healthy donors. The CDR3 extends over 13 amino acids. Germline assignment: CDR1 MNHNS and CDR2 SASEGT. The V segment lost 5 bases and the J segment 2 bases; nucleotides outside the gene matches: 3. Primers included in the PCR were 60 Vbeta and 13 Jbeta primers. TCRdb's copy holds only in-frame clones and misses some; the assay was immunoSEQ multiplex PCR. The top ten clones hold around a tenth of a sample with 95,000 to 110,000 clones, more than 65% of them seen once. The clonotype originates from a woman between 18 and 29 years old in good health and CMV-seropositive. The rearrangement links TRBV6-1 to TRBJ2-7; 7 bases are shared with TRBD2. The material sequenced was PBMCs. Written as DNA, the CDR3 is TGTGCCAGCAGTATCGGGAGGACCTACGAGCAGTACTTC. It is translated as CASSIGRTYEQYF.